A selection of T cell receptor beta chains follows, all from one sample in a study of cytomegalovirus exposure and HLA in healthy donors. Profiled with immunoSEQ multiplex PCR; TCRdb holds only in-frame clones, not every one. Here the sample spans about 170,000 clones, under 85% being singletons. Input material: PBMCs. All receptors come from a woman aged 18-30 years in good health and CMV-seropositive. The conserved cysteine and the conserved F or W are not part of the CDR3 here. The order of the fields is J gene, V gene, CDR3 protein.

j_call: TRBJ2-3
v_call: TRBV29-1
cdr3_aa: SVGLAGGFLATQY

j_call: TRBJ2-7
v_call: TRBV7-6
cdr3_aa: ASSFSTGDYEQY

j_call: TRBJ1-4
v_call: TRBV10-3
cdr3_aa: AISARWTDHEKLF

j_call: TRBJ1-6
v_call: TRBV7-3
cdr3_aa: ASSLQGPGLSSYNSPLH

j_call: TRBJ1-1
v_call: TRBV5-1
cdr3_aa: ASSQGGPNTEAF

j_call: TRBJ1-5
v_call: TRBV5-4
cdr3_aa: ASSLGGGNQPQH

j_call: NA
v_call: TRBV5-1
cdr3_aa: ASSPGQGTTGEQY

j_call: TRBJ1-1
v_call: TRBV10-3
cdr3_aa: AISVGGGAEAF

j_call: TRBJ2-3
v_call: TRBV9
cdr3_aa: ASSVGDTQY

j_call: TRBJ2-4
v_call: TRBV29-1
cdr3_aa: SVASSGGPWAKNIQY

j_call: TRBJ2-5
v_call: TRBV19
cdr3_aa: ATSEGQGGETQY

j_call: TRBJ1-2
v_call: TRBV5-6
cdr3_aa: ASSLGSNYGYT

j_call: TRBJ2-5
v_call: TRBV20-1
cdr3_aa: SLQGATQY

j_call: TRBJ2-4
v_call: TRBV29-1
cdr3_aa: SGDRGRYRY

j_call: TRBJ2-7
v_call: TRBV7-9
cdr3_aa: ASSLGQGVEQY

j_call: TRBJ2-2
v_call: TRBV6-5
cdr3_aa: ASSPTGGNTGELF

j_call: TRBJ2-7
v_call: TRBV30
cdr3_aa: AWSQQGYEQY

j_call: TRBJ2-7
v_call: TRBV5-4
cdr3_aa: ASSAGQGVSYEQY

j_call: TRBJ2-7
v_call: TRBV25-1
cdr3_aa: ASSEPDSYEQY

j_call: TRBJ1-2
v_call: TRBV10-3
cdr3_aa: AISVVGQGLNGYT

j_call: TRBJ1-2
v_call: TRBV28
cdr3_aa: ASSPTGERGYT

j_call: TRBJ1-6
v_call: TRBV4-2
cdr3_aa: ASSQRSRGENSPLH

j_call: TRBJ2-3
v_call: TRBV7-3
cdr3_aa: ASSDYVGDTQY

j_call: TRBJ2-1
v_call: TRBV18
cdr3_aa: ASSILGGGVSSYNEQF

j_call: TRBJ2-5
v_call: TRBV15
cdr3_aa: ATSREAGGVQETQY

j_call: TRBJ1-3
v_call: TRBV19
cdr3_aa: ASKLDRIPGNTIY